This T cell receptor beta chain originates from a study of cytomegalovirus exposure and HLA in healthy donors. On this clone itself: What it binds is unknown.

Study outcomes and limitations: CMV serostatus was the sole immune exposure information available. It emerged from a later analysis that several of the most significant clusters appeared to be linked to common viral pathogens.

J was trimmed by 1 base and V by 0 bases; bases with no gene match: 7. The CDR3 is 17 residues long. Germline V gene sequence: CDR1 LNHNV, CDR2 YYDKDF (reference sequence). Primers: 60 Vbeta forward and 13 Jbeta reverse. Assay used: immunoSEQ multiplex PCR; TCRdb lists only in-frame clones, some missing. Here the sample spans 95,000 to 110,000 clones, around 73% being singletons. The sequence was collected from a man aged 25 to 45 in good health and CMV-seronegative. The chain is built from TRBV15 and TRBJ2-5; 8 nucleotides agree with TRBD2. The material sequenced was PBMCs. The CDR3 nucleotides read TGTGCCACCAGCAGAGATCTGTCTAGCGGGCTCCAAGAGACCCAGTACTTC. This sequence encodes CATSRDLSSGLQETQYF.